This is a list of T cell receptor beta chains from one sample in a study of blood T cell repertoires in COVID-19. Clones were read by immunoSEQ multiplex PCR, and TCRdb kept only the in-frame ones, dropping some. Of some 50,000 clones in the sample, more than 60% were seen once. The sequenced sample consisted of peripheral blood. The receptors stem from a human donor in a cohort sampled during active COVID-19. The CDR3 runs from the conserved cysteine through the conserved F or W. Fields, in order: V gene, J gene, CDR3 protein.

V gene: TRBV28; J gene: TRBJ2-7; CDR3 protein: CASSPGTRGSYEQYF
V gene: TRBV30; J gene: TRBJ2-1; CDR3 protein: CAWSVFLGAWNEQFF
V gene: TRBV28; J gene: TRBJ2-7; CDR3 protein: CASTGVGQGAYEQYF
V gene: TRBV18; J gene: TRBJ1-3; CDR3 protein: CASSPQTGSGNTIYF
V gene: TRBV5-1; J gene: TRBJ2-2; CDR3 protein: CASSLRGTNTGELFF
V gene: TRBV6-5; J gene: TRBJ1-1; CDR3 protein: CAGILSGAPNTEAFF
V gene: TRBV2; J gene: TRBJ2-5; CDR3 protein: CASSSTGGRGETQYF
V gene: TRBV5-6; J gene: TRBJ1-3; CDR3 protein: CASSLENRNTIYF
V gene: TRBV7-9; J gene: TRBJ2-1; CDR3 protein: CASIRDSSSYNEQFF
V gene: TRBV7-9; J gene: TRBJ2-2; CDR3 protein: CAKTGLAGGSNTGELFF
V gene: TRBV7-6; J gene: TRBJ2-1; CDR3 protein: CASSPGLAGGYEQFF
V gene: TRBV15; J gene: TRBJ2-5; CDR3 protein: CATSRDRGETQYF
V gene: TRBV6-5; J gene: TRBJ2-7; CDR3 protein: CASRLGRSSYEQYF
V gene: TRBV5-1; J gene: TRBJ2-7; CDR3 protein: CASSLGGPSREQYF
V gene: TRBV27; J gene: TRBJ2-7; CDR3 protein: CASRLLRDRGYEQYF
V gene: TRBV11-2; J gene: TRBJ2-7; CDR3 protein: CASSLDWVAGAYEQYF
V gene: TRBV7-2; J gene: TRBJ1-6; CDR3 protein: CASSFTTGRASPLHF
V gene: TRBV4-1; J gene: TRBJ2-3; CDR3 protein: CASSHLDRGGSDTQYF
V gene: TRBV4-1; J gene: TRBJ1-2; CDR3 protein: CASSQVRGRTNYGYTF
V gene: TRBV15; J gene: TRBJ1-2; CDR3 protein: CATSRATGSGYTF
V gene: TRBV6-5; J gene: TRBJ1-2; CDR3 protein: CASSYSPGAGYGYTF
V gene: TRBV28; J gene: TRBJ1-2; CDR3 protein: CASSWTDFSTNYGYTF
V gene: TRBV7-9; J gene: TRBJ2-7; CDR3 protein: CASSSGTSPLGRNF
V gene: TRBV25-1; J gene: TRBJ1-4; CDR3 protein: CASSDPGGWEKLFF
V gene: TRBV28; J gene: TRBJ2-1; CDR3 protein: CASSLTGTSNRQFF
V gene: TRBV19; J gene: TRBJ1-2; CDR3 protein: CASSLARQGLNYGYTF
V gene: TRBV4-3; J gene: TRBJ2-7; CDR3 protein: CASSQDGTGYYEQYF
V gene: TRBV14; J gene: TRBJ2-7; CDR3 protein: CASSPEAGAGYEQYF
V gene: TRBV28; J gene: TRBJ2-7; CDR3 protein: CASSLIAAYEQYF
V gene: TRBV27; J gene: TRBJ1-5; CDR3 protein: CAFPRGVGVNQPQHF
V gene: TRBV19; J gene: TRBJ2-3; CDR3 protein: CASSVTSSRTDTQYF
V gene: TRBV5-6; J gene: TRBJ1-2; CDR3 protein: CASSLGGFGYGYTF
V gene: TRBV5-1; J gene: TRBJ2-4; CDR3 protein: CASSRWPGQGKTQVIQYF
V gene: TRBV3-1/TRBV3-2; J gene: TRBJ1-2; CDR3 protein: CASSQTDGYTF
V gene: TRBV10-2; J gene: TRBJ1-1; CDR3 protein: CAIGQAPLYTEAFF
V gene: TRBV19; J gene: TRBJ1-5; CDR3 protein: CASSIGQSNQPQHF
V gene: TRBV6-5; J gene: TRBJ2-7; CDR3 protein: CASSARQGPYEQYF
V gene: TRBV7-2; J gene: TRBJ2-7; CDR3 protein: CASSLGLALEQYF
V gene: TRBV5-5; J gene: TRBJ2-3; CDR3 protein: CASSGWGGADTQYF
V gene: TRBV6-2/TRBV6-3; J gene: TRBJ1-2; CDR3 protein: CASSFGGGYSARTF
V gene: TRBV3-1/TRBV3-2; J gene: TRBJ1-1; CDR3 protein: CASRGGLEAFF
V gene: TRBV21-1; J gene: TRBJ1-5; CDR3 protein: CASSKVRRAGCNQPQHF
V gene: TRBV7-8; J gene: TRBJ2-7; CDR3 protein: CASSLGRDSSYEQYF
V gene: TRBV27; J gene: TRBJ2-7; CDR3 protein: CASSPETGTVHEQYF
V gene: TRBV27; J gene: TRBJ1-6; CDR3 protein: CASSTGDGSPLHF
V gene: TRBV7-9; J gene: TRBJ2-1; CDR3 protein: CASSLLAGGSRQFF
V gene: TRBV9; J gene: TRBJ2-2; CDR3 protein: CASSAGTSGRASGELFF
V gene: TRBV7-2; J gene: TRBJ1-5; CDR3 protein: CASSLSGGAPLNQPQHF
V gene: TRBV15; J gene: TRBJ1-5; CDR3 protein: CATSRAGGNQPQHF
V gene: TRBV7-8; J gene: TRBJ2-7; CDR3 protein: CASTRQGAGYEQYF
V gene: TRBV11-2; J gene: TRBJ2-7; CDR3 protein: CASSLMSNRYYEQYF
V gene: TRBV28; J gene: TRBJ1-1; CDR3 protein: CASSEGNTEAFF
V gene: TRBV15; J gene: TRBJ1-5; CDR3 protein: CATSRDLQRNQPQHF
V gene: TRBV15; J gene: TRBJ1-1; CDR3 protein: CATRTRGGTEAFF